The rows below give T cell receptor beta chains drawn from one sample of a study of blood T cells in healthy people across ages. Via MiXCR, TCRdb re-called the 5' RACE reads, giving one row per CDR3 protein. Of some 780,000 distinct CDR3 sequences listed, around three fifths are singletons. The sequenced sample was blood. Every receptor here comes from a man aged 35 to 55 in good health. The CDR3 runs from the conserved cysteine through the conserved F or W. Fields, in order: D gene, clone size, V gene, J gene, CDR3 DNA, CDR3 protein. The D gene is left open where the match is weak. Size values are once, few and many counts, or a class for expanded clones, and some rows have none.

>-|-|TRBV4-2|TRBJ1-6
TGTGCCAGCAGCCAAGATGGCACAGGGAATTCACCCCTCCACTTT
CASSQDGTGNSPLHF
>-|once|TRBV11-2|TRBJ2-7
TGTGCCAGCAGCTTAGTTGGCAGGGGGGTCTCCTACGAGCAGTACTTC
CASSLVGRGVSYEQYF
>TRBD1|once|TRBV6-2/TRBV6-3|TRBJ2-3
TGTGCCAGCAGTTACTCCCGTATGAGGGGGCGCCTAGATACGCAGTATTTT
CASSYSRMRGRLDTQYF
>TRBD1|-|TRBV15|TRBJ1-1
TGTGCCACCAGCAGGGCAGACAGGGCGAGCACTGAAGCTTTCTTT
CATSRADRASTEAFF
>TRBD1|many|TRBV29-1|TRBJ1-2
TGCAGCGTGGAAGACAGGGAAGCGGGACATGGCTACACCTTC
CSVEDREAGHGYTF
>TRBD1|-|TRBV27|TRBJ1-4
TGTGCCAGCAGTTTCGGACAGGGTAGGGAAAAACTGTTTTTT
CASSFGQGREKLFF
>-|-|TRBV3-1|TRBJ1-1
TGTGGCGCGGGGAAAGGGCCCTTTGAAGCTTTCTTT
CGAGKGPFEAFF
>TRBD1|-|TRBV5-1|TRBJ1-1
TGCGCCAGCAAACAGGGGGCGCACACTGAAGCTTTCTTT
CASKQGAHTEAFF
>-|-|TRBV5-4|TRBJ2-5
TGTGCCAGCAGCGGGAAACAGGGGGGGGAGACCCAGTACTTC
CASSGKQGGETQYF
>TRBD1|-|TRBV27|TRBJ2-1
TGTGCCAGCAGTAATTTCGGACAGGGTTACTACGATGAGCAGTTCTTC
CASSNFGQGYYDEQFF
>-|-|TRBV2|TRBJ2-3
TGTGCCAGCAGTGAAACGTTATCCCCGGACCAAATGCCCAGAAACACAGATACGCAGTATTTT
CASSETLSPDQMPRNTDTQYF
>TRBD1|-|TRBV29-1|TRBJ2-5
TGCAGCGTTGCACAGGGGAGTGGAGAGACCCAGTACTTC
CSVAQGSGETQYF
>TRBD2|-|TRBV29-1|TRBJ2-1
TGCAGCATAGTATCTAGCGGGGGGGGGCCCTACAATGAGCAGTTCTTC
CSIVSSGGGPYNEQFF
>-|-|TRBV27|TRBJ1-4
TGTGCCAGCAGTTTAGGGCTGGGGGGGAACGAAAAACTGTTTTTT
CASSLGLGGNEKLFF
>-|-|TRBV15|TRBJ2-3
TGTGCCACCAGCAACGAGCGGGTCACAGATACGCAGTATTTT
CATSNERVTDTQYF
>-|few|TRBV20-1|TRBJ2-1
TGCAGTGCCGAAGCGCCACGGGACGCGGGATTTGAGCAGTTCTTC
CSAEAPRDAGFEQFF
>TRBD2|-|TRBV20-1|TRBJ2-1
TGCAGTGCTATTCGACTAGCGGGCCGTAATGAGCAGTTCTTC
CSAIRLAGRNEQFF
>-|many|TRBV27|TRBJ2-1
TGTGCCAGCAGCCTAATTGGAGATGAGCAGTTCTTC
CASSLIGDEQFF
>-|-|TRBV20-1|TRBJ1-6
TGCAGTGCTAGAGCCGCGGGGAGTCGTATCTCACCCCTCCACTTT
CSARAAGSRISPLHF
>TRBD2|-|TRBV6-1|TRBJ2-7
TGTGCCAGCAGTGTCGGGACTATTCGCGAGCAGTACTTC
CASSVGTIREQYF
>TRBD2|-|TRBV2|TRBJ2-1
TGTGCCAGCAGTCCCCTTGGGGTGTCTTACTCTAAGCGGGAGGGGCAGTTCTTC
CASSPLGVSYSKREGQFF
>TRBD2|many|TRBV7-2|TRBJ2-3
TGTGCCAGCAGCTTACGGTTAGCGGGAAAGACAGATACGCAGTATTTT
CASSLRLAGKTDTQYF
>-|-|TRBV4-1|TRBJ2-5
TGCGCCAGCAGCCAAGTGCCTCCAGATAGGGGGGCGCGGGAGACCCAGTACTTC
CASSQVPPDRGARETQYF
>TRBD1|-|TRBV29-1|TRBJ2-6
TGCAGCGTTGAAGGGGAATCCGGGACAGGGGTTGGGGCCAGCGTCCTGACTTTC
CSVEGESGTGVGASVLTF
>TRBD2|-|TRBV20-1|TRBJ2-7
TGCAGTGCTGCCGGGACTAGCGGTAAGAGCTCCTACGAGCAGTACTTC
CSAAGTSGKSSYEQYF
>-|-|TRBV27|TRBJ2-1
TGTGCCAGCAGACATACTGGGGGCTCCTACAATGAGCAGTTCTTC
CASRHTGGSYNEQFF
>TRBD2|-|TRBV25-1|TRBJ2-1
TGTGCCAGCAGTGAATCCGCGGGAGGGTCATACAATGAGCAGTTCTTC
CASSESAGGSYNEQFF
>TRBD1|-|TRBV15|TRBJ2-4
TGTGCCACCAGCAGAGATGTTCGGGACAGGGCGAGTAACATTCAGTACTTC
CATSRDVRDRASNIQYF
>TRBD2|-|TRBV12-3/TRBV12-4|TRBJ2-1
TGTGCCAGCAGTTTTGGGACTAGCGGGAGGTCGGGGAATGAGCAGTTCTTC
CASSFGTSGRSGNEQFF
>-|-|TRBV6-1|TRBJ2-1
TGTGCCAGCAGTGAAGTCAAGTGCAATGAGCAGTTCTTC
CASSEVKCNEQFF
>-|-|TRBV14|TRBJ2-3
TGTGCCAGCAAAGACACAGACACAGATACGCAGTATTTT
CASKDTDTDTQYF
>-|-|TRBV6-1|TRBJ2-5
TGTGCCAGCAGTTGGGGGCAAGGGACCCAGTACTTC
CASSWGQGTQYF
>-|-|TRBV27|TRBJ2-1
TGTGCCAGTAGACGGATTAATGTGATAGCGGAGGATTACAATGAGCAGTTCTTC
CASRRINVIAEDYNEQFF
>TRBD1|few|TRBV20-1|TRBJ1-2
TGCAGTGCTAGCAGACAGGGAGGTCGGGCTAACTATGGCTACACCTTC
CSASRQGGRANYGYTF
>-|-|TRBV11-3|TRBJ2-3
TGTGCCAGCAGCCAGAGTGGGGAGCTCACAGATACGCAGTATTTT
CASSQSGELTDTQYF
>-|-|TRBV6-5|TRBJ1-6
TGTGCCAGCAGTTACTCGACATCACCCCTCCACTTT
CASSYSTSPLHF
>-|few|TRBV9|TRBJ2-5
TGTGCCAGCAGCGCGAACAGGGGCGGGAGAGTTGAGACCCAGTACTTC
CASSANRGGRVETQYF
>TRBD1|-|TRBV12-3/TRBV12-4|TRBJ2-5
TGTGCCAGCAGAACCGGGACAGGGGAAGAGACCCAGTACTTC
CASRTGTGEETQYF
>-|-|TRBV29-1|TRBJ1-1
TGCAGCGCCCGGGGTGCTGAAGCTTTCTTT
CSARGAEAFF
>-|-|TRBV9|TRBJ2-7
TGTGCCAGCAGCGTAGATACCTCCTACGAGCAGTACTTC
CASSVDTSYEQYF
>TRBD2|few|TRBV7-9|TRBJ2-6
TGTGCCAGCAGCTTTAGCGGGGGGCCCTCCTCTGGGGCCAACGTCCTGACTTTC
CASSFSGGPSSGANVLTF
>TRBD2|-|TRBV11-2|TRBJ2-1
TGTGCCAGCAGCCGTGGACTAGCGGGAACCTACAATGAGCAGTTCTTC
CASSRGLAGTYNEQFF
>-|-|TRBV20-1|TRBJ1-1
TGCAGTGCTAGAGCACAGTTGAACACTGAAGCTTTCTTT
CSARAQLNTEAFF
>TRBD1|-|TRBV29-1|TRBJ2-7
TGCAGCGTCGGGGGACAGGGGGCCTCCTACGAGCAGTACTTC
CSVGGQGASYEQYF
>-|-|TRBV11-3|TRBJ2-7
TGTGCCAGCAGCTACCCCTGGGCAGGGGAAATGAACGAGCAGTACTTC
CASSYPWAGEMNEQYF
>-|-|TRBV5-1|TRBJ2-1
TGCGCCAGCAGCTTGGCCATGGCAGTCAGCTCCTACAATGAGCAGTTCTTC
CASSLAMAVSSYNEQFF
>-|-|TRBV5-1|TRBJ2-7
TGCGCCAGCAGCTTGGATTGGGGCGGCTACGAGCAGTACTTC
CASSLDWGGYEQYF
>TRBD1|-|TRBV7-3|TRBJ1-5
TGTGCCAGCAGCCTTGCCGGGGACAGAGAGCCAATTATCCAGCCCCAGAATTTT
CASSLAGDREPIIQPQNF
>TRBD1|-|TRBV7-2|TRBJ2-1
TGTGCCAGCAGCGCGACAGGGGCCTCCTACAATGAGCAGTTCTTC
CASSATGASYNEQFF
>-|few|TRBV7-2|TRBJ2-6
TGTGCCAGCAGCTTTCGATTGGACGCTGGCTCTGGGGCCAACGTCCTGACTTTC
CASSFRLDAGSGANVLTF
>TRBD1|-|TRBV6-6|TRBJ1-2
TGTGCCAGCAGCACGACGCGGACAGGGCCCTATGGCTACACCTTC
CASSTTRTGPYGYTF
>-|-|TRBV29-1|TRBJ2-7
TGCAGCGTTGAAGAAAGTCGAGGCACTGAGCAGTACTTC
CSVEESRGTEQYF
>-|-|TRBV2|TRBJ2-7
TGTGCCAGCAGTGATTTTTTGAGCTCCTGCGAGCAGTACTTC
CASSDFLSSCEQYF
>-|-|TRBV28|TRBJ2-7
TGTGCCAGCAGCCGAACCTCGGACATTTCCTACGAGCAGTACTTC
CASSRTSDISYEQYF
>-|-|TRBV27|TRBJ1-5
TGTGCCAGCAGCCATGGGGGGACTTTGAGCAATCAGCCCCAGCATTTT
CASSHGGTLSNQPQHF
>-|many|TRBV29-1|TRBJ2-6
TGCAGCGTTCTTGGACGGATCTCTGGGGCCAACGTCCTGACTTTC
CSVLGRISGANVLTF